Ten or more counts support the clone carrying this TCR beta chain. This sample is part of a study of T cells after yellow fever vaccination. Trimming cost V 4 bases and J 6 bases, with 16 bases left between them. The CDR3 has 14 residues. CDR1 is MDHEN and CDR2 is SYDVKM in the germline V gene. MiXCR was run by TCRdb on the 5' RACE reads, yielding one entry per CDR3 protein. The table lists about 310,000 distinct CDR3 sequences, 3.6% of them singletons. Sequenced here: PBMCs, sampled on the day of the yellow fever booster vaccination. This receptor was identified in a man between 18 and 35 years old who received the YFV17D yellow fever vaccine. The chain has TRBV28 and TRBJ2-7; TRBD1 or TRBD2 may be the D gene (5 bases each). This CDR3 reads CASSSGETVFEQYV. CDR3 DNA sequence: TGTGCCAGCAGTTCTGGGGAGACAGTTTTCGAGCAGTACGTC.